This TCR beta chain was retrieved from a study of T cell repertoires and Cas9 in healthy adults. Overall study findings and caveats: SpCas9-reactive effector T cells were reportedly restrained in vitro by SpCas9-reactive regulatory T cells.

The method was immunoSEQ multiplex PCR; TCRdb's version includes in-frame clones alone and lacks a portion of them. This repertoire shows more than 20,000 clones, roughly 92% found once; its top ten account for more than 0.65%. In regard to this clone: Its antigen is still unknown.

The receptor's source is a human donor in good health. The sequencing input was CD4+ effector T cells (CD127+, CD25-, CD137-, CD154-) from PBMCs; culture status not recorded.

The CDR3 nucleotides are TGTGCCAGCAGTTACAACGGCCCCCAAGATACGCAGTATTTT. It yields the protein CASSYNGPQDTQYF. The chain couples TRBV27 to TRBJ2-3; D ambiguous. V was pared by 4 bases and J by 5 bases, with 13 bases between. CDR3 length equals 14 residues. Germline-derived CDR1 and CDR2 are MNHEY and SMNVEV (reference sequence).